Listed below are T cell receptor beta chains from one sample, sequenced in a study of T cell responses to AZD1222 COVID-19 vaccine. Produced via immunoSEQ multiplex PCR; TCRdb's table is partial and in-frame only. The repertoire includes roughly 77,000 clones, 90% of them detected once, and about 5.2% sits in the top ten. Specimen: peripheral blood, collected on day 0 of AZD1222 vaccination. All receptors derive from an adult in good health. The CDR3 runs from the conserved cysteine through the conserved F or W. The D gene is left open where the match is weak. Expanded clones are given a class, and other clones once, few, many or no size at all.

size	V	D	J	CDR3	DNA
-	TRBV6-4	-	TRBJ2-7	CASPTSYEQYF	TGTGCCAGCCCAACGTCCTACGAGCAGTACTTC
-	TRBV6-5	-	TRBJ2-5	CASSSRQGGWETQYF	TGTGCCAGCAGTTCTAGACAGGGAGGGTGGGAGACCCAGTACTTC
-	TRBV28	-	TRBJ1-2	CASSLEGGAYGYTF	TGTGCCAGCAGTTTGGAGGGAGGAGCCTATGGCTACACCTTC
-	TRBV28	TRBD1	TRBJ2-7	CASSFGTGAYEQYF	TGTGCCAGCAGTTTCGGGACAGGAGCTTACGAGCAGTACTTC
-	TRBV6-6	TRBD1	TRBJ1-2	CASSINRGRSGYGYTF	TGTGCCAGCAGCATTAACAGGGGGCGCTCCGGCTATGGCTACACCTTC
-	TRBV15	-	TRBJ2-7	CATSRDTEGNSYEQYF	TGTGCCACCAGCAGAGATACCGAGGGGAACTCATACGAGCAGTACTTC
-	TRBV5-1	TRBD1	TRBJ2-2	CASSNDRGGTGELFF	TGCGCCAGCAGCAATGACAGGGGCGGGACCGGGGAGCTGTTTTTT
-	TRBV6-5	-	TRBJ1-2	CASSYPPNGYTF	TGTGCCAGCAGTTACCCTCCTAATGGCTACACCTTC
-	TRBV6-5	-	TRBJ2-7	CASRTEVAVAEQYF	TGTGCCAGCAGGACTGAAGTGGCAGTCGCTGAGCAGTACTTC
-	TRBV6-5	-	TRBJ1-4	CASSFSSATNEKLFF	TGTGCCAGCAGTTTTTCGTCGGCAACTAATGAAAAACTGTTTTTT
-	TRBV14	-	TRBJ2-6	CASSQSSSGANVLTF	TGTGCCAGCAGCCAGAGCAGCTCTGGGGCCAACGTCCTGACTTTC
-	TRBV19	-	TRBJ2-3	CASSIVGRLTSTDTQYF	TGTGCCAGTAGTATAGTAGGCAGGCTAACTAGCACAGATACGCAGTATTTT
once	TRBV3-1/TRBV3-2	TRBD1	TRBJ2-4	CASSQGQENIQYF	TGTGCCAGCAGCCAGGGACAGGAAAACATTCAGTACTTC
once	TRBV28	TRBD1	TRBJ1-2	CASNPRGFYGYTF	TGTGCCAGCAATCCCAGGGGGTTTTATGGCTACACCTTC
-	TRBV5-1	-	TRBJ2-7	CASSHTGYPYEQYF	TGCGCCAGCAGCCACACAGGGTATCCCTACGAGCAGTACTTC
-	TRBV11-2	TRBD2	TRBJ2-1	CASSFSGGTQFF	TGTGCCAGCAGCTTTAGCGGGGGGACGCAGTTCTTC
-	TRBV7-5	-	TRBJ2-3	CARSPPFPTGTSTDTQYF	TGTGCCAGAAGCCCTCCATTCCCGACAGGGACCAGCACAGATACGCAGTATTTT
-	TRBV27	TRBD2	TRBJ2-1	CASSFTSGGVNEQFF	TGTGCCAGCAGTTTCACTAGCGGGGGGGTTAATGAGCAGTTCTTC
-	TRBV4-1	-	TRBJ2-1	CASSQDEGSYSYNEQFF	TGCGCCAGCAGCCAAGACGAGGGGTCTTACTCCTACAATGAGCAGTTCTTC
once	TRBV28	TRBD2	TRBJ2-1	CASTLAGGSGEQFF	TGTGCCAGCACTCTAGCGGGGGGATCGGGTGAGCAGTTCTTC
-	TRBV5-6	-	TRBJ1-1	CASSPTISTMSEAFF	TGTGCCAGCAGCCCCACGATTAGCACGATGTCTGAAGCTTTCTTT
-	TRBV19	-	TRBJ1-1	CASSIGGIDTEAFF	TGTGCCAGTAGTATTGGGGGAATCGACACTGAAGCTTTCTTT
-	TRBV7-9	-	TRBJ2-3	CASSLEAGLLAATDTQYF	TGTGCCAGCAGCTTAGAGGCCGGACTACTAGCCGCCACAGATACGCAGTATTTT
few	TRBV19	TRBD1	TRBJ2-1	CASSILPGQGHIEQFF	TGTGCCAGTAGTATTCTACCGGGACAGGGTCATATTGAGCAGTTCTTC
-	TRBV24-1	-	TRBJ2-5	CATSEAQEETQYF	TGTGCCACCAGTGAGGCCCAGGAAGAGACCCAGTACTTC
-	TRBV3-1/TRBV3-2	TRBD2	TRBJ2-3	CASSQAGADTQYF	TGTGCCAGCAGCCAGGCGGGGGCAGATACGCAGTATTTT
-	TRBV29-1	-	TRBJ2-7	CSVLWLGHYEQYF	TGCAGCGTTTTGTGGCTGGGCCACTACGAGCAGTACTTC
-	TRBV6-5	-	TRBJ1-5	CASRPGFGDQPQHF	TGTGCCAGCAGACCAGGGTTTGGGGATCAGCCCCAGCATTTT
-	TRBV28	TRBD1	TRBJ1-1	CASSFYVRGRGNTEAFF	TGTGCCAGCAGTTTTTACGTAAGGGGGCGTGGGAACACTGAAGCTTTCTTT
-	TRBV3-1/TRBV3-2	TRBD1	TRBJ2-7	CASSQQGVTYEQYF	TGTGCCAGCAGCCAACAGGGGGTAACCTACGAGCAGTACTTC
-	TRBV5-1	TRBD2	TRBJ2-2	CASSVEALAGGTTGELFF	TGCGCCAGCAGCGTGGAGGCCCTAGCGGGGGGGACAACCGGGGAGCTGTTTTTT
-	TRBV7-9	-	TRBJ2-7	CASSSGTLGEQYF	TGTGCCAGCAGCTCGGGGACGTTGGGGGAGCAGTACTTC
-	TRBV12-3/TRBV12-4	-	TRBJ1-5	CASSLTAHQPQHF	TGTGCCAGCAGTTTAACCGCTCACCAGCCCCAGCATTTT
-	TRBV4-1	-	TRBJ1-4	CASSQVFGILNEKLFF	TGCGCCAGCAGCCAAGTTTTCGGCATCCTTAATGAAAAACTGTTTTTT
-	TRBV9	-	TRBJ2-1	CASSGDRSSYNEQFF	TGTGCCAGCAGCGGAGACAGGAGCTCCTACAATGAGCAGTTCTTC
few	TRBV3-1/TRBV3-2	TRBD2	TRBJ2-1	CASSPLAGENNEQFF	TGTGCCAGCAGTCCACTAGCGGGGGAAAACAATGAGCAGTTCTTC